The clone carrying this TCR beta chain was seen more than once but under ten times. Its antigen is not known. The data were taken from a study of blood T cells in healthy people across ages. PBMCs, at least 6.5 million per sample, were isolated. The V segment lost 5 bases and the J segment 2 bases; nucleotides outside the gene matches: 5. Looked up from germline, CDR1 is SNHLY and CDR2 is FYNNEI. The CDR3 contains 16 residues. Study outcomes and limitations: Strong correlation linked observed beta diversity and percent naive T cells. Expanded clonotype changes were possibly confounded by unknown donor CMV status. There were more naive CD4+ cells and higher diversity in long-lived donors than in aged donors.

Using a J-beta primer mix together with a sample-barcoded 5' primer, a second PCR was run for roughly 6 to 11 cycles. TCRdb reprocessed the 5' RACE reads via MiXCR and lists one record per CDR3 protein. The table lists more than 650,000 distinct CDR3 sequences, 20% to 30% of them singletons. The data were also submitted as part of a second study, on T cells of mothers and their children.

Specimen: blood. The chain couples TRBV2 to TRBJ2-3, with 12 bases lining up with TRBD2. The receptor was isolated from a boy younger than 18 in good health. The CDR3 loop reads CASSKTSGGYTDTQYF. Written as DNA, the CDR3 is TGTGCCAGCAGTAAGACTAGCGGGGGCTACACAGATACGCAGTATTTT.